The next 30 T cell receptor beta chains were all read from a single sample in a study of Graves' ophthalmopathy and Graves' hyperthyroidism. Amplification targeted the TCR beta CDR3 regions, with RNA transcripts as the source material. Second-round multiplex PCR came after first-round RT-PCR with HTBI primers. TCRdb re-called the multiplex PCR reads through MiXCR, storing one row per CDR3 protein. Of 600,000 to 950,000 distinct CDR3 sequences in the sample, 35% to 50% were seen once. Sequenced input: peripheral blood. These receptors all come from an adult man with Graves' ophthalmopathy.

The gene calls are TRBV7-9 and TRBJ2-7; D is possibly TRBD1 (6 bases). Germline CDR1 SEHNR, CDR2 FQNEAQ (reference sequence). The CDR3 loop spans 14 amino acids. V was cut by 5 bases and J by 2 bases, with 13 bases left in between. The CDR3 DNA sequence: TGTGCCAGCAGCCGTTTTCGGGACACCTACGAGCAGTACTTC. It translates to CASSRFRDTYEQYF.

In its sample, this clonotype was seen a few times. The CDR3 coding sequence is TGTGCCTGGAGACGGGACAGGGATTCACCCCTCCACTTT. Protein product: CAWRRDRDSPLHF. V and J are TRBV9 and TRBJ1-6; 9 bases match TRBD1. J lost 8 bases, V lost 10 bases, and 7 bases had no gene match. The CDR3 spans 13 residues. Germline assignment: CDR1 SGDLS and CDR2 YYNGEE.

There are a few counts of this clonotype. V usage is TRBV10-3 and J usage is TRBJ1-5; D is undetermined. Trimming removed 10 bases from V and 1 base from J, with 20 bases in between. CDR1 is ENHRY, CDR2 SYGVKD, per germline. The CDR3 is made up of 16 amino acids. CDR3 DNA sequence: TGTGCCAGCAGCACCACGTGGGCCACGAGCAATCAGCCCCAGCATTTT. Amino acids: CASSTTWATSNQPQHF.

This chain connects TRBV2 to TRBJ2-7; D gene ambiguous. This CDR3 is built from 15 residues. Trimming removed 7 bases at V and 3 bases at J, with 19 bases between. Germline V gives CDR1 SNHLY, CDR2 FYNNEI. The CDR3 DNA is TGTGCCAGCACCATGGCCATAGGAAGGGACTACGAGCAGTACTTC. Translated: CASTMAIGRDYEQYF. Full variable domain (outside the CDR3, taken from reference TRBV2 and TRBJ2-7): EPEVTQTPSHQVTQMGQEVILRCVPISNHLYFYWYRQILGQKVEFLVSFYNNEISEKSEIFDDQFSVERPDGSNFTLKIRSTKLEDSAMYFCASTMAIGRDYEQYFGPGTRLTVT.

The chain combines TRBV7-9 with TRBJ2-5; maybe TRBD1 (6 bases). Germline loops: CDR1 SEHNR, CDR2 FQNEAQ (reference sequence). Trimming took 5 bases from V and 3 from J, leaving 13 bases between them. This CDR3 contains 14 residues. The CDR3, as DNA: TGTGCCAGCAGCCCCCCAGGGGACAAAGAGACCCAGTACTTC. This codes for CASSPPGDKETQYF.

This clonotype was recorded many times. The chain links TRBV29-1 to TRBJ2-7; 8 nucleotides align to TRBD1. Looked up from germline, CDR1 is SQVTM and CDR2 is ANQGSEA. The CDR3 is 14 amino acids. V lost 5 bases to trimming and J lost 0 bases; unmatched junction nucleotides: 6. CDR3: CSVSYRGFSYEQYF. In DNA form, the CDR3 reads TGCAGCGTTTCTTACAGGGGGTTCTCCTACGAGCAGTACTTC.

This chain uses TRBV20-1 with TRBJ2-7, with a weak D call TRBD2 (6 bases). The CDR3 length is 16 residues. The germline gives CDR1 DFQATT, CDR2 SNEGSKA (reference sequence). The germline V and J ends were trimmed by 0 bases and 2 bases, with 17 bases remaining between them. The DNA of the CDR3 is TGCAGTGCTAGAGATCTGAGGCGGCGGGACCCCTACGAGCAGTACTTC. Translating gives CSARDLRRRDPYEQYF.

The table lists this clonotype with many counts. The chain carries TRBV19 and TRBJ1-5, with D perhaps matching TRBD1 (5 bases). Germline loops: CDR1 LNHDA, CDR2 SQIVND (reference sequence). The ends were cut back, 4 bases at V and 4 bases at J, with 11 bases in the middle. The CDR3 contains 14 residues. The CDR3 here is CASSRGGKNQPQHF. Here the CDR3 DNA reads TGTGCCAGTAGTAGGGGGGGTAAGAATCAGCCCCAGCATTTT.

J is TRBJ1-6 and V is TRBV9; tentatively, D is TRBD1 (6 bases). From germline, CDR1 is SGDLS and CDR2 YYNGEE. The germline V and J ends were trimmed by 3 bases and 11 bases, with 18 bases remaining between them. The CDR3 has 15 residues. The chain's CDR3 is CASSASGAGVTPLHF. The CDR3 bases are TGTGCCAGCAGCGCGAGTGGGGCAGGGGTGACACCCCTCCACTTT.

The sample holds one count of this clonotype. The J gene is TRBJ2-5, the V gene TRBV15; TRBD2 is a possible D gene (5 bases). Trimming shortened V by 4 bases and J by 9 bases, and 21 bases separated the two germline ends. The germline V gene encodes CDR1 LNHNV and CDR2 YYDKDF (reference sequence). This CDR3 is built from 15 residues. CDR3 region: CATSNDWRADQPQYF. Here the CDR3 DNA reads TGTGCCACCAGCAACGATTGGCGGGCGGATCAGCCCCAGTACTTC.

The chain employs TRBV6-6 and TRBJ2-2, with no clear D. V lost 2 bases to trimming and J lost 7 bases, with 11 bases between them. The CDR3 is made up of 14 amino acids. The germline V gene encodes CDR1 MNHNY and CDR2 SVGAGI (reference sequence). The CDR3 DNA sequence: TGTGCCAGCAGTTACCTGGGTGTCGTCGGGGAGCTGTTTTTT. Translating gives CASSYLGVVGELFF.

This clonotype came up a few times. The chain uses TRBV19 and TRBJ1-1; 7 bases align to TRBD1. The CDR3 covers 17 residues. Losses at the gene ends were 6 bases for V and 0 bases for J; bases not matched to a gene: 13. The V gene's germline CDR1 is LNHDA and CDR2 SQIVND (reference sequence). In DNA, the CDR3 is TGTGCCAGTAGCCGACCCGGACAGGCAGCCCTGAACACTGAAGCTTTCTTT. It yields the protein CASSRPGQAALNTEAFF. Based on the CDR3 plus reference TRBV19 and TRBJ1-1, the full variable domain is DGGITQSPKYLFRKEGQNVTLSCEQNLNHDAMYWYRQDPGQGLRLIYYSQIVNDFQKGDIAEGYSVSREKKESFPLTVTSAQKNPTAFYLCASSRPGQAALNTEAFFGQGTRLTVV.

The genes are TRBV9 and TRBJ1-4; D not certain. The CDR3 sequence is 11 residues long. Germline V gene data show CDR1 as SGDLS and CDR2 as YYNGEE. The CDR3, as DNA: TGTGCTAGTACAGCCGGGGAGGAACTGTTTTTT. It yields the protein CASTAGEELFF. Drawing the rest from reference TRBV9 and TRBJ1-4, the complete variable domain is DSGVTQTPKHLITATGQRVTLRCSPRSGDLSVYWYQQSLDQGLQFLIQYYNGEERAKGNILERFSAQQFPDLHSELNLSSLELGDSALYFCASTAGEELFFGSGTQLSVL.

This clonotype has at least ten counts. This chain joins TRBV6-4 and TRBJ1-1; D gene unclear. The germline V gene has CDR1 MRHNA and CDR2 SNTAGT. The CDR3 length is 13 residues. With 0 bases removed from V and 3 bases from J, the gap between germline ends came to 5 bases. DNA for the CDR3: TGTGCCAGCAGTGACTCCCGGGACACTGAAGCTTTCTTT. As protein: CASSDSRDTEAFF.

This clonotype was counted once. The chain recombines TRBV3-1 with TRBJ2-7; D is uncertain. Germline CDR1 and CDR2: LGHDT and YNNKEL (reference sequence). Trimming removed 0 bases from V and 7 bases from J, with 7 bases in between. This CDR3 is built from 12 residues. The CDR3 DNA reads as TGTGCCAGCAGCCAAGATGTAGGAGAGCAGTACTTC. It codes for CASSQDVGEQYF.

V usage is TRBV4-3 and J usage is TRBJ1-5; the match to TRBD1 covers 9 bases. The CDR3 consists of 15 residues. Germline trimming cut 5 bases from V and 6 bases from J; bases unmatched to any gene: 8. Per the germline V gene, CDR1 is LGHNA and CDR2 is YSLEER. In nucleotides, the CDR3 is TGCGCCAGCAGCAAAAGGACAGGGGACGGTCAGCCCCAGCATTTT. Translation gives CASSKRTGDGQPQHF.

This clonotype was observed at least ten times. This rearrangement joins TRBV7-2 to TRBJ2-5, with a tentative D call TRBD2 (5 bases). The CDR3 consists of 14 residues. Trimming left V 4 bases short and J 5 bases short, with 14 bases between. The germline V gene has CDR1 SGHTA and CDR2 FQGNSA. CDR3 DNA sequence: TGTGCCAGCAGCTCCCGCTTGGGAGTTGAGACCCAGTACTTC. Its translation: CASSSRLGVETQYF.

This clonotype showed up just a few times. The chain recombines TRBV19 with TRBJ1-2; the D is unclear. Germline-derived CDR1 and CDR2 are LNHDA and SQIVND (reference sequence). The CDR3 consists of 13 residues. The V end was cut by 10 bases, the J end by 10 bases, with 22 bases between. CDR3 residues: CATQDLSTRDYTF. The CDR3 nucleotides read TGTGCCACTCAGGACCTCTCCACTCGTGACTACACCTTC.

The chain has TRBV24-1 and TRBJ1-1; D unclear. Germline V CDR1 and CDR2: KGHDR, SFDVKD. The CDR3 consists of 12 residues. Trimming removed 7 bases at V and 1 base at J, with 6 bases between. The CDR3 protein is CATRKGNTEAFF. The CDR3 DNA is TGTGCCACCAGAAAGGGGAACACTGAAGCTTTCTTT.

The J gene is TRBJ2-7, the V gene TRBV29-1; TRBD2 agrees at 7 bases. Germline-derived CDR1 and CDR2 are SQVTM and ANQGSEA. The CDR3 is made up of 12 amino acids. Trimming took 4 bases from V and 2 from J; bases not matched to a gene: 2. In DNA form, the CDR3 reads TGCAGCGTTGGGGCGGGGGCCTACGAGCAGTACTTC. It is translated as CSVGAGAYEQYF.

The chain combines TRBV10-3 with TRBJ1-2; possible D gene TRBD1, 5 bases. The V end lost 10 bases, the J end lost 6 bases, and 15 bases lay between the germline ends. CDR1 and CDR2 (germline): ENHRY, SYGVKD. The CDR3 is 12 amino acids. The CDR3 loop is CASRGDGDGYTF. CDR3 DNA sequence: TGTGCCAGCAGAGGGGACGGGGATGGCTACACCTTC.

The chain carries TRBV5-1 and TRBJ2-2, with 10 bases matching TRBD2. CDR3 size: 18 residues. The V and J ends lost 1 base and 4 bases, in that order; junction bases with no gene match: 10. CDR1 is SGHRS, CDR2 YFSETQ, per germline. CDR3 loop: CASSLPNLAGDGTGELFF. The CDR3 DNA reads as TGCGCCAGCAGCTTGCCGAATCTAGCGGGAGATGGCACCGGGGAGCTGTTTTTT.

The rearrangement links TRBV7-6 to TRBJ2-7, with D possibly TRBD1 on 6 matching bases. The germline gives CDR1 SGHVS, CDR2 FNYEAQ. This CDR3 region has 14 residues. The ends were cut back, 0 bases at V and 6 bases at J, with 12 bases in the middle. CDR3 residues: CASSLAGASVEQYF. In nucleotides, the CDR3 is TGTGCCAGCAGCTTAGCGGGGGCGAGTGTCGAGCAGTACTTC.

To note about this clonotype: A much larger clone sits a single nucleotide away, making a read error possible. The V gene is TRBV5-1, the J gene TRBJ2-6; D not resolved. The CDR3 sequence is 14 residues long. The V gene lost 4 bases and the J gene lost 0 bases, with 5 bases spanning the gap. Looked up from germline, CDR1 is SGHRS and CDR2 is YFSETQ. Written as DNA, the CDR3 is TGCGCCAGCAGCACGGACTCTGGGGCCAACGTCCTGACTTTC. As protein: CASSTDSGANVLTF.

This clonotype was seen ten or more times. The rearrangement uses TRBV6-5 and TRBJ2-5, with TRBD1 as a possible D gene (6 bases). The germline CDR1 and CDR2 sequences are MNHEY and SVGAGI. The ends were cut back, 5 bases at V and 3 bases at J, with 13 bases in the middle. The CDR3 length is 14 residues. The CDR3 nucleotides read TGTGCCAGCAGTGAAGCAAACAGGGAAGAGACCCAGTACTTC. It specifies CASSEANREETQYF.

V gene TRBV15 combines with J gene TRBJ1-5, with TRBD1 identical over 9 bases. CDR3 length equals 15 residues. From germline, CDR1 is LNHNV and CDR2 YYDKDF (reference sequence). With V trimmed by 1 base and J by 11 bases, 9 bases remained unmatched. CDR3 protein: CATSRVGQGLETQHF. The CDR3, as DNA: TGTGCCACCAGCAGAGTGGGACAGGGATTAGAGACCCAGCATTTT.

Here the CDR3 reads CASSQYRGYSNQPQHF. As DNA, the CDR3 is TGTGCCAGCAGCCAATACAGGGGTTATAGCAATCAGCCCCAGCATTTT. The chain uses TRBV14 and TRBJ1-5, with 7 bases matching TRBD1. Germline V lookup: CDR1 SGHDN, CDR2 FVKESK. The CDR3 is 16 residues long. After removal of 2 bases from V and 0 bases from J, the junction contained 4 bases not matched to a gene.

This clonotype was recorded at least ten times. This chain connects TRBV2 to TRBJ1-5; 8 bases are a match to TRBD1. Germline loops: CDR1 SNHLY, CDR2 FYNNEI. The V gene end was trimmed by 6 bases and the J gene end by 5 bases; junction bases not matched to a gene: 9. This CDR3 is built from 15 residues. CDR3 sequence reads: CASSHSGGEDQPQHF. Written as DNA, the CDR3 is TGTGCCAGCAGCCACTCAGGGGGCGAGGATCAGCCCCAGCATTTT.

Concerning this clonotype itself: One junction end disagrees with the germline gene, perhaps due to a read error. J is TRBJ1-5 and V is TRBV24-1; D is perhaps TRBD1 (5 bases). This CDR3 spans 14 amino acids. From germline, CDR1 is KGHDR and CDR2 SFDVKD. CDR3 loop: CASSYRRGFQPQHF. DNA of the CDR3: TGTGCCAGCAGTTACAGACGGGGGTTTCAGCCCCAGCATTTT.

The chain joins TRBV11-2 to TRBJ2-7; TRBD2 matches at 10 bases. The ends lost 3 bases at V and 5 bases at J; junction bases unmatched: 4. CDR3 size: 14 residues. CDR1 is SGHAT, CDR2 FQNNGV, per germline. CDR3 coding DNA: TGTGCCAGCAGCTTGGATAGCGGGAGGAACGAGCAGTACTTC. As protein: CASSLDSGRNEQYF.